This section outlines one T cell receptor (beta chain) sequence together with its context. Its antigen remains unknown. This entry comes from a study of shared clonotypes between healthy human individuals. Study at large: Donor ages ranged 18 to 49 years: a couple of women, a few men. Each donor's CD4 naive and CD4 memory cells filled three plates apiece, CD8 naive two, and CD8 memory one. General observations from the study: Several donors showed sharing of roughly 5% of naive CD4 clonotypes.

TCRdb's table, derived via immunoSEQ multiplex PCR, lists solely in-frame clones and lacks some. The sample yields around 2,000,000 clones, 85% to 95% seen once. CDR1 and CDR2 (germline): WSHSY, SAAADI. The CDR3 is 14 amino acids. Trimming removed 2 bases from V and 2 bases from J, with 10 bases in between. The naive CD8 subset, CD45RO-negative cells positively selected for CCR7, excluded terminally differentiated effector memory CD45RA+ cells. Donors comprised healthy HIV-negative adults lacking recent acute infections or vaccinations. This receptor was identified in a man between 18 and 29 years old in good health. Some clones in this sample may be carry-over from other donors' samples. Specimen: naive CD8+ T cells from PBMCs. The rearrangement uses TRBV10-2 and TRBJ2-7; unclear D gene. The chain's CDR3 is CASSEIAETYEQYF. CDR3 DNA: TGCGCCAGCAGTGAGATCGCAGAAACCTACGAGCAGTACTTC.